The clone carrying this T cell receptor beta chain was seen many times. The time point is: newly diagnosed GD, antithyroid drugs for less than 3 months. RNA isolated from PBMCs was used to make the TCR library. This entry is derived from a study of regulatory T cells in long-lasting Graves disease. HTBI primers from iRepertoire and Arm-PCR of CDR3 regions yielded the TCR beta libraries. TCRdb reanalysed the multiplex PCR reads using MiXCR and keeps one entry per CDR3 protein. Of 440,000 or so distinct CDR3 sequences detected, approximately 16% appear once; the ten largest clones hold 9.5% to 12%. Germline CDR1 reads MNHNS; CDR2 reads SASEGT. With 6 bases removed from V and 2 bases from J, the gap between germline ends came to 13 bases. The CDR3 loop spans 14 amino acids. The data also belong to a second study, concerning T cells in Graves' hyperthyroidism and ophthalmopathy. Turning to that study: Stable Graves' hyperthyroidism denoted no ophthalmopathy progression over 18 months.

This chain joins TRBV6-1 and TRBJ1-2; D call uncertain. Specimen: peripheral blood mononuclear cells (PBMCs), collected at new diagnosis, from a patient treated with antithyroid drugs. The TCR was taken from a woman aged 25-40 years with Graves disease. CDR3 in DNA: TGTGCCAGCAGCTCCGTACGCGGGAACTATGGCTACACCTTC. Its translation: CASSSVRGNYGYTF.